The 17 T cell receptor beta chains presented below share a single source sample, sequenced in a study of blood T cells in healthy people across ages. For the second PCR, which ran for about 6 to 11 cycles, a sample-barcoded 5' primer and a J-beta primer mix were used. A single record per CDR3 protein comes from TCRdb applying MiXCR to the 5' RACE reads. Of hundreds of thousands of distinct CDR3 sequences in the sample, about a fifth were seen once. The sequencing input was blood. Every receptor here comes from a man aged 65 to 85 in good health.

V usage is TRBV24-1 and J usage is TRBJ2-5; 9 nucleotides agree with TRBD1. Trimming took 1 base from V and 12 from J; bases not matched to a gene: 5. This CDR3 has 13 amino acids. Germline CDR1 and CDR2: KGHDR and SFDVKD. The CDR3 region has the DNA TGTGCCACCAGTGATTTTAGGGACAGGGTCGAGTACTTC. It specifies CATSDFRDRVEYF.

This chain links TRBV4-3 with TRBJ2-5, with 9 positions matching TRBD2. CDR1 LGHNA and CDR2 YSLEER come from the germline V gene. This CDR3 has 15 amino acids. Trimming cost V 5 bases and J 2 bases; bases outside gene matches: 6. CDR3 sequence reads: CASSKQTSGQETQYF. In nucleotides, the CDR3 is TGCGCCAGCAGCAAACAGACTAGCGGACAAGAGACCCAGTACTTC.

V usage is TRBV4-3 and J usage is TRBJ2-1, with 7 bases fitting TRBD2. After removal of 5 bases from V and 4 bases from J, the junction contained 5 bases not matched to a gene. In germline, CDR1 is LGHNA, CDR2 YSLEER. The CDR3 consists of 14 residues. CDR3 protein: CASSRSGAYNEQFF. Here the CDR3 DNA reads TGCGCCAGCAGCAGGAGCGGGGCTTACAATGAGCAGTTCTTC.

The table lists this clonotype with a few counts. The chain recombines TRBV7-2 with TRBJ2-5; 13 nucleotides align to TRBD2. The CDR3 has 15 amino acids. Trimming at V came to 5 bases and at J to 4 bases, leaving 4 bases not matched to a gene. Looked up from germline, CDR1 is SGHTA and CDR2 is FQGNSA. In DNA, the CDR3 is TGTGCCAGCAGCCTCCGGACTAGCGGGAGAGAGACCCAGTACTTC. Translation: CASSLRTSGRETQYF.

This chain connects TRBV20-1 to TRBJ1-5; D perhaps matches TRBD1 (5 bases). The V gene lost 6 bases and the J gene lost 10 bases, with 22 bases spanning the gap. CDR3 length: 14 amino acids. Per the germline V gene, CDR1 is DFQATT and CDR2 is SNEGSKA (reference sequence). In DNA form, the CDR3 reads TGCAGTGCCCTACGGGGGGGTCCCAATGATCCCCAGCATTTT. Translated, it gives CSALRGGPNDPQHF.

This chain uses TRBV25-1 with TRBJ2-3, with 8 bases fitting TRBD2. Looked up from germline, CDR1 is MGHDK and CDR2 is SYGVNS. V shed 2 bases, J shed 2 bases, and the junction held 6 bases outside the gene matches. CDR3 length: 16 residues. The CDR3 loop reads CASSERGGRSTDTQYF. Written as DNA, the CDR3 is TGTGCCAGCAGTGAACGGGGCGGGAGGTCCACAGATACGCAGTATTTT.

The chain links TRBV13 to TRBJ1-1; no definite D call. CDR1 PRHDT and CDR2 FYEKMQ come from the germline V gene (reference sequence). The CDR3 sequence is 15 residues long. The V end was cut by 0 bases, the J end by 5 bases, with 13 bases between. CDR3 sequence (DNA): TGTGCCAGCAGCTTAGGCCTGGGAGGGTGGACTGAAGCTTTCTTT. Translated: CASSLGLGGWTEAFF.

V gene TRBV20-1 combines with J gene TRBJ1-3; 7 bases are shared with TRBD1. This CDR3 contains 17 residues. After removal of 0 bases from V and 1 base from J, the junction contained 9 bases not matched to a gene. CDR1 DFQATT and CDR2 SNEGSKA come from the germline V gene (reference sequence). The CDR3 sequence: CSARDRNRGLSGNTIYF. CDR3 bases: TGCAGTGCTAGAGATAGGAACAGGGGATTATCTGGAAACACCATATATTTT.

The sample holds a few counts of this clonotype. The CDR3 protein is CASSARDRGLRKLFF. In DNA form, the CDR3 reads TGCGCCAGCAGCGCAAGGGACAGGGGGCTTAGAAAACTGTTTTTT. The V and J genes are TRBV4-3 and TRBJ1-4; the match to TRBD1 covers 12 bases. Unmatched junction bases numbered 8, after V lost 5 bases and J lost 10 bases. Germline V lookup: CDR1 LGHNA, CDR2 YSLEER. This CDR3 has 15 residues.

The rearrangement links TRBV6-1 to TRBJ2-4; D call uncertain. The CDR3 covers 16 residues. Germline lookup yields CDR1 MNHNS and CDR2 SASEGT. Trimming took 8 bases from V and 7 from J, leaving 24 bases between them. CDR3 protein: CASGKSTEILGNIQYF. CDR3 sequence (DNA): TGTGCCAGCGGAAAGAGTACAGAAATCCTGGGGAACATTCAGTACTTC.

The rearrangement links TRBV30 to TRBJ1-5, with D possibly TRBD1 on 5 matching bases. The V gene lost 2 bases and the J gene lost 7 bases, with 12 bases spanning the gap. The CDR3 runs 13 residues. CDR1 and CDR2 (germline): GTSNPN, SVGIG (reference sequence). DNA for the CDR3: TGTGCCTGGAGTTCCCCAGGGAAGCAGCCCCAGCATTTT. Amino acid sequence: CAWSSPGKQPQHF.

The V gene is TRBV20-1, the J gene TRBJ1-5; 9 nucleotides align to TRBD1. The CDR3 consists of 13 residues. Trimming took 7 bases from V and 4 from J; bases not matched to a gene: 5. Germline lookup yields CDR1 DFQATT and CDR2 SNEGSKA (reference sequence). The CDR3 region has the DNA TGCAGTGGCCGACAGGGGGAGAATCAGCCCCAGCATTTT. Residues: CSGRQGENQPQHF.

The genes are TRBV7-3 and TRBJ2-1; D may be TRBD2 (6 bases). This CDR3 spans 16 amino acids. The germline gives CDR1 SGHTA, CDR2 FQGTGA. V shed 4 bases and J shed 5 bases, with 18 bases lying between them. DNA of the CDR3: TGTGCCAGCAGCTCTTCTGGAGGGACTTCTAACAATGAGCAGTTCTTC. This encodes CASSSSGGTSNNEQFF.

The chain recombines TRBV5-1 with TRBJ1-1; D is undetermined. V was cut by 0 bases and J by 1 base, with 10 bases left in between. This CDR3 is built from 15 residues. Germline V gives CDR1 SGHRS, CDR2 YFSETQ. As DNA, the CDR3 is TGCGCCAGCAGCTTGGGCCTTGGAGAGAACACTGAAGCTTTCTTT. It specifies CASSLGLGENTEAFF.

This clonotype was recorded a few times. V is TRBV10-3 and J is TRBJ1-2; no firm D call. Germline CDR1 and CDR2: ENHRY and SYGVKD. V lost 9 bases and J lost 3, with 17 bases in between. The CDR3 loop spans 14 amino acids. DNA of the CDR3: TGTGCCATTTCCTTGGGTGGCTTGGACTATGGCTACACCTTC. Translating it yields CAISLGGLDYGYTF.

This clonotype has ten or more counts. The V gene is TRBV5-1, the J gene TRBJ2-3, with 7 bases identical to TRBD2. V lost 2 bases and J lost 0; bases outside the gene matches: 3. Germline assignment: CDR1 SGHRS and CDR2 YFSETQ. The CDR3 spans 15 residues. The chain's CDR3 is CASSFLGGSTDTQYF. CDR3 in DNA: TGCGCCAGCAGCTTCCTGGGAGGGAGCACAGATACGCAGTATTTT.

The J gene is TRBJ1-2, the V gene TRBV29-1, with 7 positions matching TRBD1. Germline loops: CDR1 SQVTM, CDR2 ANQGSEA. This CDR3 contains 16 residues. With V trimmed by 1 base and J by 1 base, 9 bases remained unmatched. For the CDR3, the DNA is TGCAGCGTTGAAGGGGACAGATTCACTAATAACTATGGCTACACCTTC. Amino acid sequence: CSVEGDRFTNNYGYTF.